Each of the 9 T cell receptor beta chains below was sequenced from the same sample in a study of neurological immune-mediated disorders. Each CDR3 protein is one row after TCRdb ran MiXCR on the 5' RACE reads. The repertoire holds about 40,000 distinct CDR3 sequences, with around 2.9% as singletons. Time point denoted: longitudinal time-point 1 (baseline). Sequenced material: PBMCs. The receptors were gathered from a woman aged 55-75 years with multiple sclerosis.

The sample holds many counts of this clonotype. This chain links TRBV20-1 with TRBJ1-4; 9 nucleotides agree with TRBD1. The CDR3 extends over 14 amino acids. Germline assignment: CDR1 DFQATT and CDR2 SNEGSKA (reference sequence). Trimming took 5 bases from V and 6 from J; bases not matched to a gene: 7. The CDR3 DNA reads TGCAGTGCTCCTAAGGGACAGGGAGATGAAAAACTGTTTTTT. Its protein product is CSAPKGQGDEKLFF.

This clonotype came up many times. The J gene is TRBJ2-1, the V gene TRBV2, with a possible D match to TRBD2 (5 bases). This CDR3 spans 12 amino acids. From germline, CDR1 is SNHLY and CDR2 FYNNEI. Between the trimmed V and J ends, which lost 8 bases and 6 bases, there was a span of 11 bases. The DNA of the CDR3 is TGTGCCAGCGTTCGGGGAACCAATGAGCAGTTCTTC. Translated, it gives CASVRGTNEQFF. Full variable domain (remainder filled in from reference TRBV2 and TRBJ2-1): EPEVTQTPSHQVTQMGQEVILRCVPISNHLYFYWYRQILGQKVEFLVSFYNNEISEKSEIFDDQFSVERPDGSNFTLKIRSTKLEDSAMYFCASVRGTNEQFFGPGTRLTVL.

This clonotype appeared many times. V and J are TRBV5-6 and TRBJ1-5; D not certain. Germline CDR1 and CDR2: SGHDT and YYEEEE. Trimming stripped 2 bases from V and 6 bases from J, with 12 bases between. This CDR3 has 14 residues. CDR3 coding DNA: TGTGCCAGCAGCTTTATTGCAGGCGGTCAGCCCCAGCATTTT. This encodes CASSFIAGGQPQHF.

This clonotype was seen many times. This chain connects TRBV7-9 to TRBJ2-1, with D tentatively TRBD2 (6 bases). Germline lookup yields CDR1 SEHNR and CDR2 FQNEAQ (reference sequence). There are 16 residues in the CDR3. Trimming took 6 bases from V and 5 from J, leaving 20 bases between them. The CDR3 coding sequence is TGTGCCAGCAGGGTGCGATTAGGTCTAGCGAACAATGAGCAGTTCTTC. Translating gives CASRVRLGLANNEQFF.

This clonotype was seen repeatedly, ten times or more. The chain couples TRBV15 to TRBJ1-4; D is unclear. The CDR3 has 15 residues. The V end lost 0 bases, the J end lost 8 bases, and 13 bases lay between the germline ends. Germline V gives CDR1 LNHNV, CDR2 YYDKDF (reference sequence). In nucleotides, the CDR3 is TGTGCCACCAGCAGAGATCGGGTTGGAGGAGAAAAACTGTTTTTT. Protein: CATSRDRVGGEKLFF.

The table lists this clonotype with many counts. The chain uses TRBV7-9 and TRBJ2-5, with D possibly TRBD2 on 6 matching bases. The CDR3 has 14 amino acids. V lost 5 bases and J lost 0, with 10 bases in between. The germline V gene encodes CDR1 SEHNR and CDR2 FQNEAQ (reference sequence). CDR3 region: CASSPGEYQETQYF. The DNA of the CDR3 is TGTGCCAGCAGCCCGGGGGAATACCAAGAGACCCAGTACTTC.

This clonotype was seen at least ten times. The chain recombines TRBV5-1 with TRBJ2-2, with TRBD2 as a possible D gene (6 bases). Germline loops: CDR1 SGHRS, CDR2 YFSETQ. Trimming took off 0 bases at V and 4 bases at J, with 10 bases between the two ends. This CDR3 spans 15 amino acids. The CDR3 DNA reads as TGCGCCAGCAGCTTGGATAGGGGAGGCACCGGGGAGCTGTTTTTT. Amino acids: CASSLDRGGTGELFF.

This clonotype was observed many times. The chain links TRBV7-8 to TRBJ1-5; D is unclear. Germline V lookup: CDR1 SGHVS, CDR2 FQNEAQ. Trimming stripped 5 bases from V and 1 base from J, with 9 bases between. The CDR3 contains 14 residues. Here the CDR3 reads CASSPAGSNQPQHF. The CDR3 bases are TGTGCCAGCAGCCCGGCGGGGAGCAATCAGCCCCAGCATTTT. Based on the CDR3 plus reference TRBV7-8 and TRBJ1-5, the full variable domain is GAGVSQSPRYKVAKRGQDVALRCDPISGHVSLFWYQQALGQGPEFLTYFQNEAQLDKSGLPSDRFFAERPEGSVSTLKIQRTQQEDSAVYLCASSPAGSNQPQHFGDGTRLSIL.

This clonotype was seen a few times. The chain employs TRBV20-1 and TRBJ2-3, with D possibly TRBD2 on 6 matching bases. This CDR3 comprises 14 residues. CDR1 and CDR2 (germline): DFQATT, SNEGSKA (reference sequence). Trimming shortened V by 6 bases and J by 1 base, and 14 bases separated the two germline ends. The CDR3 sequence is CSAVRGTGTDTQYF. The CDR3 nucleotides read TGCAGTGCCGTCCGGGGGACGGGCACAGATACGCAGTATTTT.